This TCR beta chain was identified in a study of beta chain features in type 1 diabetes. V was pared by 0 bases and J by 6 bases, with 2 bases of the junction left unmatched. Germline V lookup: CDR1 SGHRS, CDR2 YFSETQ. The CDR3 runs to 16 residues. This clone was counted a few times. Antigen unknown. What was sequenced were expressed TCRB transcripts, since all of the isolated RNA had been reverse transcribed. Each sample of naive, central memory or regulatory T cells had, on average, roughly 3.4 million reads. TCRdb keeps only in-frame clones here, not all; method: immunoSEQ multiplex PCR. The table lists some 400,000 clones, about 15% of them singletons. General observations from the study: People with Type 1 diabetes carried modestly yet significantly shorter TCRB CDR3s in all four CD4+ subsets. For cells with high TCR expression, cDNA sequencing could yield over-representation.

This TCR derives from a woman aged 18-30 years in good health. V usage is TRBV5-1 and J usage is TRBJ2-1; TRBD2 agrees at 14 bases. Material: naive CD4+ T cells from blood. The CDR3 bases are TGCGCCAGCAGCTTGGCCGGGACTAGCGGGAGCAATGAGCAGTTCTTC. This encodes CASSLAGTSGSNEQFF.